The rows below give T cell receptor beta chains drawn from one sample of a study of CD8 T cells in ankylosing spondylitis. TCRdb itself ran the 5' RACE reads through MiXCR, one entry per CDR3 protein. The sample includes about 390,000 distinct CDR3 sequences, about a fifth of them seen just once. Sequenced material: blood, either unsorted or a sorted T cell fraction (not recorded which). These receptors were collected from a male donor with ankylosing spondylitis. The CDR3 runs from the conserved cysteine through the conserved F or W. D genes are given only for firm matches. Size tells how often a clone was seen (once, few, many) or the class of an expanded clone, and some rows leave it out.

V	J	size	D	CDR3	DNA
TRBV11-2	TRBJ2-7	NA	TRBD1	CASSQEQGLKYF	TGTGCCAGCAGCCAGGAACAGGGGTTGAAGTACTTC
TRBV11-2	TRBJ2-7	NA	TRBD1	CASSLRGQWGEQYF	TGTGCCAGCAGCTTAAGGGGACAGTGGGGTGAGCAGTACTTC
TRBV3-1	TRBJ1-1	NA	NA	CASSQPTRNTEAFF	TGTGCCAGCAGCCAACCAACAAGGAACACTGAAGCTTTCTTT
TRBV5-1	TRBJ1-1	NA	TRBD1	CASSTGVTGNTEAFF	TGCGCCAGCAGCACAGGGGTTACCGGGAACACTGAAGCTTTCTTT
TRBV29-1	TRBJ2-5	NA	TRBD1	CSVGQGAWETQYF	TGCAGCGTTGGGCAGGGGGCGTGGGAGACCCAGTACTTC
TRBV5-1	TRBJ1-2	NA	TRBD1	CASSLGDRGYGYTF	TGCGCCAGCAGCTTGGGGGACAGAGGCTATGGCTACACCTTC
TRBV18	TRBJ1-1	few	NA	CASSPERGTEAFF	TGTGCCAGCTCACCCGAGAGAGGCACTGAAGCTTTCTTT
TRBV3-1	TRBJ2-1	few	NA	CASSQEGAGLYNEQFF	TGTGCCAGCAGCCAAGAGGGAGCGGGCCTCTACAATGAGCAGTTCTTC
TRBV29-1	TRBJ2-7	NA	TRBD1	CSVVGTESYEQYF	TGCAGCGTAGTCGGGACAGAGAGCTACGAGCAGTACTTC
TRBV12-5	TRBJ2-1	NA	NA	CASGLPRASLFF	TGTGCTAGTGGTTTGCCGAGGGCCTCGCTGTTCTTC
TRBV20-1	TRBJ1-4	NA	NA	CSARVPGLHNEKLFF	TGCAGTGCTAGAGTGCCCGGGCTACATAATGAAAAACTGTTTTTT
TRBV29-1	TRBJ1-1	NA	NA	CSGQAGMNTEAFF	TGCAGCGGGCAGGCAGGGATGAACACTGAAGCTTTCTTT
TRBV19	TRBJ2-2	few	TRBD1	CASEGQANTGELFF	TGTGCCAGTGAAGGACAGGCGAACACCGGGGAGCTGTTTTTT
TRBV19	TRBJ2-7	few	NA	CASRAQGGREQYF	TGTGCCAGTAGGGCCCAGGGGGGGCGAGAGCAGTACTTC
TRBV11-3	TRBJ2-2	few	TRBD1	CASRSGTGHGAGELFF	TGTGCCAGCCGCTCCGGGACAGGGCATGGGGCCGGGGAGCTGTTTTTT
TRBV4-2	TRBJ2-3	NA	TRBD2	CASSQSGAGGPADTQYF	TGTGCCAGCAGCCAATCTGGGGCGGGAGGGCCAGCAGATACGCAGTATTTT
TRBV29-1	TRBJ2-3	NA	TRBD2	CSALGRRLAGASSTDTQYF	TGCAGCGCGTTGGGGCGTAGGCTAGCGGGGGCTTCTAGCACAGATACGCAGTATTTT